A single sample is the source of the 9 T cell receptor beta chains below, sequenced in a study of monozygotic twins with inflammatory bowel disease. After re-calling the 5' RACE reads, TCRdb lists one entry per CDR3 protein, DNA absent. Its table records around 380,000 distinct CDR3 sequences. Material for sequencing was blood. The receptors come from a human donor with ulcerative colitis or Crohn's disease, or a healthy co-twin of an affected twin (not recorded which).

The chain carries TRBV30 and TRBJ1-6; there is no DNA to check the TCRdb D call of TRBD1. This CDR3 spans 15 amino acids. Germline V gene sequence: CDR1 GTSNPN, CDR2 SVGIG (reference sequence). The CDR3 is CAWSETGPFTLDLHF. Full variable domain (outside the CDR3, taken from reference TRBV30 and TRBJ1-6): SQTIHQWPATLVQPVGSPLSLECTVEGTSNPNLYWYRQAAGRGLQLLFYSVGIGQISSEVPQNLSASRPQDRQFILSSKKLLLSDSGFYLCAWSETGPFTLDLHFGNGTRLTVT.

The J gene is TRBJ1-1, the V gene TRBV6-6. Per the germline V gene, CDR1 is MNHNY and CDR2 is SVGAGI (reference sequence). The CDR3 runs 14 residues. CDR3 amino acids: CASTSERQNTEAFF.

This rearrangement joins TRBV10-3 to TRBJ1-2; TCRdb picks TRBD1, but there is no DNA to check that call. Germline assignment: CDR1 ENHRY and CDR2 SYGVKD. The CDR3 is 13 amino acids. This chain's CDR3 is CAIRVDRVDGYTF.

The J gene is TRBJ1-2, the V gene TRBV7-6; TCRdb's D call, TRBD1, is unchecked because there is no DNA. The CDR3 loop spans 13 amino acids. Germline values: CDR1 SGHVS, CDR2 FNYEAQ. The CDR3 reads CASRPRGDRGYTF.

The CDR3 spells CASSSSGGRLFF. The chain is built from TRBV6-2 or TRBV6-3 and TRBJ2-2; without DNA, the TCRdb call of TRBD2 cannot be checked. There are 12 residues in the CDR3. Per the germline V gene, CDR1 is MNHEY and CDR2 is SVGEGT.

The CDR3 reads CASSKLRLAGGLVPDTQYF. The gene calls are TRBV21-1 and TRBJ2-3; TCRdb's assignment of TRBD2 cannot be checked, as there is no DNA. TRBV21-1 is an annotated pseudogene. This CDR3 is 19 amino acids long.

The rearrangement uses TRBV24-1 and TRBJ2-3; the TRBD2 assignment by TCRdb is unverifiable without DNA. The CDR3 has 15 amino acids. From germline, CDR1 is KGHDR and CDR2 SFDVKD. The chain's CDR3 is CATSDTGGPGYTQYF.

The rearrangement uses TRBV20-1 and TRBJ2-2; TCRdb outputs TRBD2, but without DNA this stays unchecked. CDR3 length equals 14 residues. The germline V gene encodes CDR1 DFQATT and CDR2 SNEGSKA (reference sequence). CDR3 in amino acids: CSATGLGSPGELFF.

The J gene is TRBJ2-2, the V gene TRBV24-1. Germline loops: CDR1 KGHDR, CDR2 SFDVKD. The CDR3 is 14 residues long. The CDR3 spells CATSELAYTGELFF.